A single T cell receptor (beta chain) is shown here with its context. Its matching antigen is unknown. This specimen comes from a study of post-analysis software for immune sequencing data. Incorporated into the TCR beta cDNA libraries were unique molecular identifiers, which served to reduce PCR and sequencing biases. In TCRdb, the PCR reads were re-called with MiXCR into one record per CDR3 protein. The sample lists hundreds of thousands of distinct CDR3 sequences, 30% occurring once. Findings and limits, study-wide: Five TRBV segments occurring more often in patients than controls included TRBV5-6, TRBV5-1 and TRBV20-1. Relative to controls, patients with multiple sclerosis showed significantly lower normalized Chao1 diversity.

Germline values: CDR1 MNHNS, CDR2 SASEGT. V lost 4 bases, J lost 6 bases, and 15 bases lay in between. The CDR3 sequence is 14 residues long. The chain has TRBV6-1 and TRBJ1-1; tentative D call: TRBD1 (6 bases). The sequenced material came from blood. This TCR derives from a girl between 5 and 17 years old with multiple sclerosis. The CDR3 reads CASSGRGGLAEAFF. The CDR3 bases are TGTGCCAGCAGTGGGCGGGGGGGGCTGGCTGAAGCTTTCTTT.